This T cell receptor (beta chain) was captured by sequencing in a study of T cell responses to AZD1222 COVID-19 vaccine. Pooling covered second doses at about 4 or about 12 weeks. Data came from immunoSEQ multiplex PCR; TCRdb stores just in-frame clones and leaves some out. The top ten clones hold 4.5% of a sample with about 94,000 clones, 85% of them seen once. General study points: Seropositivity was recorded at baseline in only five to seven AZD1222 recipients. Donor demographics were predominantly white British with a female majority; clonal diversity may be underestimated. Vaccine-related CD4 TCRs covered spike, predominating at 160-218 and 743-854.

Trimming shortened V by 5 bases and J by 4 bases, and 17 bases separated the two germline ends. This CDR3 region has 15 residues. The V gene's germline CDR1 is SEHNR and CDR2 FQNEAQ (reference sequence). Turning to this clone: The target antigen is unknown.

Material: peripheral blood, obtained 28 days after the second AZD1222 dose. This clonotype originated in an adult who received the AZD1222 COVID-19 vaccine. The chain joins TRBV7-9 to TRBJ1-1; no definite D call. DNA for the CDR3: TGTGCCAGCAGCCGTATGGTGGAGTTGGGCACTGAAGCTTTCTTT. Encoded protein: CASSRMVELGTEAFF.